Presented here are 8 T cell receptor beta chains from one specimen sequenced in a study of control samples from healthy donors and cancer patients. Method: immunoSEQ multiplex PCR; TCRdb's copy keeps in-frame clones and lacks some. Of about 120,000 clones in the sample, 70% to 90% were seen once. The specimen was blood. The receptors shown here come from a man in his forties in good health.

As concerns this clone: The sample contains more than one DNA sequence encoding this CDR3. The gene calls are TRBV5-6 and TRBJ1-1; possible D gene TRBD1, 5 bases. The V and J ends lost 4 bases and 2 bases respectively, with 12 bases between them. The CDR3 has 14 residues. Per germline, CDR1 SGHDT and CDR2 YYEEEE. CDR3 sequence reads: CASSPTGVNTEAFF. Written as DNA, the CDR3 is TGTGCCAGCAGCCCGACGGGGGTTAACACTGAAGCTTTCTTT.

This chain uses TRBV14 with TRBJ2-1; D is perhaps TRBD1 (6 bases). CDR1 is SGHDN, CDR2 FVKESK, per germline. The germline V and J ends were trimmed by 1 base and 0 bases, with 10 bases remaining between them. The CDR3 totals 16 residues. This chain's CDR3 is CASSQARGFSYNEQFF. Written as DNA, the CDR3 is TGTGCCAGCAGCCAAGCTAGGGGGTTCTCCTACAATGAGCAGTTCTTC. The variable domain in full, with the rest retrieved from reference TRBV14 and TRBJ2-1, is EAGVTQFPSHSVIEKGQTVTLRCDPISGHDNLYWYRRVMGKEIKFLLHFVKESKQDESGMPNNRFLAERTGGTYSTLKVQPAELEDSGVYFCASSQARGFSYNEQFFGPGTRLTVL.

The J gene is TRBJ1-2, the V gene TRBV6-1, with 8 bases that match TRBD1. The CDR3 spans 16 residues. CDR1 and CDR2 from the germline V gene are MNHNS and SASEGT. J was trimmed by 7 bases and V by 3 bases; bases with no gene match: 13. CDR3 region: CASSEAGVKDRVGYTF. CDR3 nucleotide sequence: TGTGCCAGCAGTGAGGCAGGCGTTAAGGACAGGGTTGGCTACACCTTC.

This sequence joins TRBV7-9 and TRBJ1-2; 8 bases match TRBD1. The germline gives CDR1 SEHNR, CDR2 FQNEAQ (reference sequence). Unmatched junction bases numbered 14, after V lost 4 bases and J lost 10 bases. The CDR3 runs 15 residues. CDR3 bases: TGTGCCAGCAGCTATACAGGGGGGCGGTATAATTTCTACACCTTC. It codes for CASSYTGGRYNFYTF.

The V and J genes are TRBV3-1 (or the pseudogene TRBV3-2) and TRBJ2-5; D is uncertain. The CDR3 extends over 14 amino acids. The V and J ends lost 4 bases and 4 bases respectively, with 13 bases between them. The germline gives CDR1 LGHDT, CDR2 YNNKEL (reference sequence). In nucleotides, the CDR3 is TGTGCCAGCAGCCGTCCCGGAGTAATAGAGACCCAGTACTTC. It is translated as CASSRPGVIETQYF.

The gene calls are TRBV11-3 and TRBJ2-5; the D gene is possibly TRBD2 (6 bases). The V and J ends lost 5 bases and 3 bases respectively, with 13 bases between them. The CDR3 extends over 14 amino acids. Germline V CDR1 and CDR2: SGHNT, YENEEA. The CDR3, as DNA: TGTGCCAGCAGCAAAGGAGGAGGGGAAGAGACCCAGTACTTC. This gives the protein CASSKGGGEETQYF.

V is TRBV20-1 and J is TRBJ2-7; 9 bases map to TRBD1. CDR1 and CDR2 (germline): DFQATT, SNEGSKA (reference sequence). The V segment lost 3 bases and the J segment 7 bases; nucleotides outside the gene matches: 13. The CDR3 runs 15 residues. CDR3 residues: CSASPGTGKGGEQYF. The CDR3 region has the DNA TGCAGTGCTAGTCCCGGGACAGGGAAAGGTGGGGAGCAGTACTTC.

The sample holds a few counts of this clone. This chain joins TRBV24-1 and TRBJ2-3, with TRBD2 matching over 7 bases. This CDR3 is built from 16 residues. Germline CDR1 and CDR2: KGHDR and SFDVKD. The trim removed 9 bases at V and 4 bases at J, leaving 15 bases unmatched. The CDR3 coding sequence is TGTGCCACCCGGGCCGCGGCGGGGGAGGTCCCAGATACGCAGTATTTT. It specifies CATRAAAGEVPDTQYF.